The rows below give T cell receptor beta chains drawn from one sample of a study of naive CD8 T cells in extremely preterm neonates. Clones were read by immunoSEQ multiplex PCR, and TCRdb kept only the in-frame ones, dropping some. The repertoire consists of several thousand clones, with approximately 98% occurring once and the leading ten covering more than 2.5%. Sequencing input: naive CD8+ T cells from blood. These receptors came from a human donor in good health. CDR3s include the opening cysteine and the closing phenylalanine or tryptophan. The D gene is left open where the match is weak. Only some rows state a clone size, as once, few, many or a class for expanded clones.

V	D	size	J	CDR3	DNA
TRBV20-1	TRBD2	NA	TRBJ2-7	CSARTSYEQYF	TGCAGTGCCCGGACTAGCTACGAGCAGTACTTC
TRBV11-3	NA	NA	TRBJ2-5	CASSPTERTQETQYF	TGTGCCAGCAGCCCGACCGAGCGTACCCAAGAGACCCAGTACTTC
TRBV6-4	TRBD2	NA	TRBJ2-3	CASSVRLAGADTQYF	TGTGCCAGCAGTGTCCGGCTAGCGGGGGCCGATACGCAGTATTTT
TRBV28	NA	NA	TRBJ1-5	CASSLGGANNQPQHF	TGTGCCAGCAGTTTGGGTGGGGCAAACAATCAGCCCCAGCATTTT
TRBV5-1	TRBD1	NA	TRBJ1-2	CASSLRDRDYTNYGYTF	TGCGCCAGCAGCCTAAGGGACAGGGACTACACTAACTATGGCTACACCTTC
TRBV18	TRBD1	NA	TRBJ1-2	CASSPRTGGSYGYTF	TGTGCCAGCTCACCAAGAACAGGGGGCAGCTATGGCTACACCTTC
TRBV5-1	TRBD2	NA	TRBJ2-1	CASSWGLAGGYNEQFF	TGCGCCAGCAGCTGGGGCCTAGCGGGAGGGTACAATGAGCAGTTCTTC
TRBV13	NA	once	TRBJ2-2	CASSFVEGATGELFF	TGTGCCAGCAGCTTCGTGGAGGGGGCGACCGGGGAGCTGTTTTTT
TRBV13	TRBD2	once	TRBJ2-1	CASSLGLAGGHEQFF	TGTGCCAGCAGCCTGGGACTAGCGGGAGGGCATGAGCAGTTCTTC
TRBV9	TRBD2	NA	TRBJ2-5	CASIRSSGQETQYF	TGTGCCAGCATCAGGTCTAGCGGGCAAGAGACCCAGTACTTC
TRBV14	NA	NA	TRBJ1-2	CASSQVGTLRGSYGYTF	TGTGCCAGCAGCCAAGTCGGAACACTCAGGGGTAGCTATGGCTACACCTTC
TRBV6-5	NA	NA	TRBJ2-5	CASSDYRVDETQYF	TGTGCCAGCAGCGATTACAGGGTTGACGAGACCCAGTACTTC
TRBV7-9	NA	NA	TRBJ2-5	CASSLGLEEETQYF	TGTGCCAGCAGCTTAGGCTTGGAGGAGGAGACCCAGTACTTC
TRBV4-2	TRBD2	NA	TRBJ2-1	CASSPPGTSGYNEQFF	TGTGCCAGCAGCCCCCCGGGGACTAGCGGATACAATGAGCAGTTCTTC
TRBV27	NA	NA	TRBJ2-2	CASSLSPGSTGELFF	TGTGCCAGCAGTTTATCTCCGGGGAGCACCGGGGAGCTGTTTTTT
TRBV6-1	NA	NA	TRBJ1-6	CASSELRDKYSPLHF	TGTGCCAGCAGTGAGCTCCGGGACAAGTATTCACCCCTCCACTTT
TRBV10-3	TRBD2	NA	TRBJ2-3	CAISEGLAGGTTDTQYF	TGTGCCATCAGTGAGGGGCTAGCGGGAGGAACCACAGATACGCAGTATTTT
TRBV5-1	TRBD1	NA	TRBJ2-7	CASSTGQSYEQYF	TGCGCCAGCAGCACGGGACAGTCCTACGAGCAGTACTTC
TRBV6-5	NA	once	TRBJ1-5	CASSYSADSNQPQHF	TGTGCCAGCAGTTACTCTGCGGATAGCAATCAGCCCCAGCATTTT
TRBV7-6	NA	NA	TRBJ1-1	CASSLGGWTEMNTEAFF	TGTGCCAGCAGCTTAGGGGGCTGGACAGAGATGAACACTGAAGCTTTCTTT
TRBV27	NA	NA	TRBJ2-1	CASREFMDNEQFF	TGTGCCAGCCGGGAGTTCATGGACAATGAGCAGTTCTTC
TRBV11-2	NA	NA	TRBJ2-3	CASSLVGRRTDTQYF	TGTGCCAGCAGCTTAGTTGGGAGACGAACAGATACGCAGTATTTT
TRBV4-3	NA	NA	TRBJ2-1	CASSQAGAYNEQFF	TGCGCCAGCAGCCAAGCTGGAGCGTACAATGAGCAGTTCTTC
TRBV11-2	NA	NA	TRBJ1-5	CASSLESESNQPQHF	TGTGCCAGCAGCTTAGAGTCAGAATCCAATCAGCCCCAGCATTTT
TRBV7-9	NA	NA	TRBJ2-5	CASSPGNQETQYF	TGTGCCAGCAGCCCGGGGAACCAAGAGACCCAGTACTTC
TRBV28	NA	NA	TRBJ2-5	CASSLAPLRGRETQYF	TGTGCCAGCAGTTTAGCTCCTCTCAGGGGTCGAGAGACCCAGTACTTC
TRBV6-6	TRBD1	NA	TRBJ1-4	CASRRDRGNEKLFF	TGTGCCAGCAGGAGGGACAGGGGGAATGAAAAACTGTTTTTT